This is a list of T cell receptor beta chains from one sample in a study of graft-versus-host responses after intestinal transplantation. Their cognate antigens are unknown. Clones were sequenced by immunoSEQ multiplex PCR, and TCRdb holds only the in-frame ones, with some missing. The sample carries 130,000 or so clones, 80% to 95% recorded once. The sequences come from unstimulated CD4+ T cells sorted from spleen or lymph node cells, collected before intestinal transplant. These receptors were obtained from a human donor who received an intestinal transplant. The CDR3 runs from the conserved cysteine through the conserved F or W. The D gene is left open where the match is weak. Size is omitted from some rows. Given values are once, few, many or a class for expanded clones.

cdr3_aa,cdr3_nt,v_call,d_call,clone_size,j_call
CASSEGGSGELFF,TGTGCCAGCAGTGAAGGGGGGTCCGGGGAGCTGTTTTTT,TRBV25-1,NA,NA,TRBJ2-2
CASSSPDLGAETQYF,TGCGCCAGCAGCTCCCCCGACCTCGGGGCAGAGACCCAGTACTTC,TRBV5-1,NA,NA,TRBJ2-5
CASSPQGRFTEAFF,TGTGCCAGCAGTCCGCAGGGTCGGTTCACTGAAGCTTTCTTT,TRBV28,NA,once,TRBJ1-1
CASSLAGGPPNEQFF,TGTGCCAGCAGCTTAGCGGGGGGACCTCCCAATGAGCAGTTCTTC,TRBV7-6,NA,NA,TRBJ2-1
CASSFLGGRAHNEQFF,TGTGCCAGCAGTTTTCTTGGCGGGAGGGCCCACAATGAGCAGTTCTTC,TRBV28,TRBD2,NA,TRBJ2-1
CASSSGPREYGYTF,TGCGCCAGCAGTTCGGGTCCCCGGGAGTATGGCTACACCTTC,TRBV5-1,NA,NA,TRBJ1-2
CASSQPPASPPSLNQPQHF,TGCGCCAGCAGCCAGCCCCCAGCAAGCCCCCCTTCTTTAAATCAGCCCCAGCATTTT,TRBV4-1,NA,NA,TRBJ1-5
CASSLQNLNTEAFF,TGTGCCAGCAGTTTACAGAACCTGAACACTGAAGCTTTCTTT,TRBV27,NA,NA,TRBJ1-1
CASSFSAAGVYEQYF,TGTGCCAGCAGCTTCAGCGCAGCGGGGGTCTACGAGCAGTACTTC,TRBV7-9,TRBD2,few,TRBJ2-7
CASRLSTGPGGYTF,TGTGCCAGCAGACTCTCCACGGGTCCGGGTGGCTACACCTTC,TRBV6-5,NA,NA,TRBJ1-2
CASTGQGKNSPLHF,TGTGCCAGCACCGGACAGGGGAAGAATTCACCCCTCCACTTT,TRBV7-2,TRBD1,NA,TRBJ1-6
CASSLAKGYPYEQYF,TGCGCCAGCAGCTTGGCCAAGGGCTACCCCTACGAGCAGTACTTC,TRBV5-1,NA,NA,TRBJ2-7
CASSPPGQGWETQYF,TGTGCCAGCAGCCCACCGGGACAGGGATGGGAGACCCAGTACTTC,TRBV5-4,TRBD1,NA,TRBJ2-5
CASSYRRAQTNEQFF,TGTGCCAGCAGTTACAGGAGGGCACAGACCAATGAGCAGTTCTTC,TRBV6-5,NA,once,TRBJ2-1
CASSHPQQYF,TGTGCCAGCAGCCATCCCCAGCAGTACTTC,TRBV5-5,NA,NA,TRBJ2-7
CASSPLSGPNTGELFF,TGTGCCAGCTCACCACTATCAGGCCCGAACACCGGGGAGCTGTTTTTT,TRBV18,NA,NA,TRBJ2-2
CASSFSRRAGANVLTF,TGTGCCAGCAGTTTTTCCAGGAGGGCTGGGGCCAACGTCCTGACTTTC,TRBV28,NA,NA,TRBJ2-6
CASNPSGSEQYF,TGTGCCAGTAACCCCTCGGGTAGCGAGCAGTACTTC,TRBV6-5,NA,NA,TRBJ2-7
CASSAKGLYTVF,TGTGCCAGCAGCGCCAAGGGACTCTACACGGTCTTC,TRBV7-9,NA,NA,TRBJ2-1